This T cell receptor beta chain was recorded in a study of Graves' ophthalmopathy and Graves' hyperthyroidism. Looking at the study overall: No ophthalmopathy within 18 months of follow-up signified stable hyperthyroidism. The study's findings and limits: It was with around 70% sensitivity and around 75% specificity that the model predicted ophthalmopathy progression. Blood shared most expanded thyroid clonotypes above 0.001 frequency.

Remarks on this clonotype: Its specificity is unknown.

CDR3 regions of TCR beta were amplified from RNA transcripts. The library came from an HTBI-primed first-round RT-PCR and a second-round multiplex PCR. TCRdb fed the multiplex PCR reads into MiXCR, producing one record per CDR3 protein. In the table there are 580,000 or so distinct CDR3 sequences, approximately 35% of which are singletons. This CDR3 has 14 amino acids. Between the trimmed V and J ends, which lost 4 bases and 8 bases, there was a span of 15 bases. Germline CDR1 is SGHKS and CDR2 is YYEKEE (reference sequence). The TCR sequence derives from an adult man with Graves' hyperthyroidism. The V and J genes are TRBV5-5 and TRBJ1-4, with D possibly matching TRBD1 (6 bases). The sample taken for sequencing was peripheral blood or thyroid tissue (not recorded which). CDR3 sequence: CASSRGGGPEKLFF. As DNA, the CDR3 is TGTGCCAGCAGCAGGGGCGGGGGCCCCGAAAAACTGTTTTTT.